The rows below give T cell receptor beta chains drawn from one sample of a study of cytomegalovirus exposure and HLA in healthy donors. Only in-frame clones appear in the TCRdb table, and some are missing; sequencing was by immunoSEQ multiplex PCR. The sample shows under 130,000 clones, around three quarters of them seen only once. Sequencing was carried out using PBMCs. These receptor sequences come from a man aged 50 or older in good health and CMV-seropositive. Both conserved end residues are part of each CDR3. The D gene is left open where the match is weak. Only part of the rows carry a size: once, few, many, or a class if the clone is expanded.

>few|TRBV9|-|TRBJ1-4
TGTGCCAGCAGCGTATCGACGGGAGCTAATGAAAAACTGTTTTTT
CASSVSTGANEKLFF
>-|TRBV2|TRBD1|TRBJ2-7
TGTGCCAGCACCGGACAGGGTGCCTCCTACGAGCAGTACTTC
CASTGQGASYEQYF
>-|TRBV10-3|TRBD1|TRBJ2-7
TGTGCCATCAAGGGACAGGGAGGAAACTACGAGCAGTACTTC
CAIKGQGGNYEQYF
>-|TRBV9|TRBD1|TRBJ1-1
TGTGCCAGCAGCGTATTGGGGACAGGGGTCACTGAAGCTTTCTTT
CASSVLGTGVTEAFF
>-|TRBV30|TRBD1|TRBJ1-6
TGTGCCTGGAGGGACAGGGTGGGATCACCCCTCCACTTT
CAWRDRVGSPLHF
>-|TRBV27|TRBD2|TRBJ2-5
TGTGCCAGCAGTTTATCAGCTAGCGGGAGCCCCGCCCAAGAGACCCAGTACTTC
CASSLSASGSPAQETQYF
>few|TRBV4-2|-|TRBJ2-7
TGTGCCAGCAGCCAACGACTAGAGGCCTACGAGCAGTACTTC
CASSQRLEAYEQYF
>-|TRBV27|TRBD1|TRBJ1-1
TGTGCCAGCAGCCGTCTACCGACAGGGCGGAACACTGAAGCTTTCTTT
CASSRLPTGRNTEAFF
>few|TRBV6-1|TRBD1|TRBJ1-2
TGTGCCAGCAGAAGGGGGCCCGTCTATGGCTACACCTTC
CASRRGPVYGYTF
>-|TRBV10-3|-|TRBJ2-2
TGTGCCGCTCACGGGGGTACCGGGGAGCTGTTTTTT
CAAHGGTGELFF
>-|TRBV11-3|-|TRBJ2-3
TGTGCCAGCAGCTTTTCAAGCGGCACAGATACGCAGTATTTT
CASSFSSGTDTQYF
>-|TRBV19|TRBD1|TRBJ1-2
TGTGCCAGTAGTCCACCGGACAGGGCCAACTATGGCTACACCTTC
CASSPPDRANYGYTF
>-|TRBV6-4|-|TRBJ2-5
TGTGCCAGCAGTGAGCGCGTCCAAGAGACCCAGTACTTC
CASSERVQETQYF
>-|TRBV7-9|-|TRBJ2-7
TGTTCCAGCAGCTTAGGTTCCGGGACAAGGACCTTAGGCTCCTACGAGCAGTACTTC
CSSSLGSGTRTLGSYEQYF
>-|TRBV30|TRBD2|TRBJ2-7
TGTGCCTGGAGTGTACGGGGAGGGCACGAGCAGTACTTC
CAWSVRGGHEQYF
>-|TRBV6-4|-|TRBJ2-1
TGTGCCAGCAGTGTGGAGGTCTCGGGTGATGAGCAGTTCTTC
CASSVEVSGDEQFF
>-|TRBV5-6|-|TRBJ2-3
TGTGCCAGCAGCTTTCTACAGGCCACAGATACGCAGTATTTT
CASSFLQATDTQYF
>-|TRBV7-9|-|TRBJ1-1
TGTGCCAGCAGCTTCCCCGACCAGGGGCGGAACACTGAAGCTTTCTTT
CASSFPDQGRNTEAFF
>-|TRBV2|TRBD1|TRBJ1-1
TGTGCCAGCAGTGCGCCAGGACAGGGGGCGACTGAAGCTTTCTTT
CASSAPGQGATEAFF
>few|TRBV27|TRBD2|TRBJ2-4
TGTGCCAGCAGTTCCAGGACTAGCGGCAACATTCAGTACTTC
CASSSRTSGNIQYF
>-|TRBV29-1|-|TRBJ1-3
TGCAGCGTTTCCACAGGGAATGGAAACACCATATATTTT
CSVSTGNGNTIYF
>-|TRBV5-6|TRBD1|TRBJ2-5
TGTGCCAGCAGCCTTCTGACAGGGGCGGGAGAGACCCAGTACTTC
CASSLLTGAGETQYF
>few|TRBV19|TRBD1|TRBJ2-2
TGTGCCAGTAGTACCCTGACAGGGTCCGGGGAGCTGTTTTTT
CASSTLTGSGELFF
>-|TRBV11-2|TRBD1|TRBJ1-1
TGTGCCAGCAGCGCCCGGACAGGGGTGGGGAACACTGAAGCTTTCTTT
CASSARTGVGNTEAFF
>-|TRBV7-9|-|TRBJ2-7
TGTGCCAGCAGCTTAGGGGCCTCGACCTACGAGCAGTACTTC
CASSLGASTYEQYF
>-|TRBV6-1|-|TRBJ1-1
TGTGCCAGCCGAACGACAGCTCCCTCGAACACTGAAGCTTTCTTT
CASRTTAPSNTEAFF
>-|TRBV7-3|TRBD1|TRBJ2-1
TGTGCCAGCAGCCCACAGGGGGCGAGTTACAATGAGCAGTTCTTC
CASSPQGASYNEQFF
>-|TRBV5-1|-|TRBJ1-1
TGCGCCAGCAGCTTGGACAGGGTGACTGAAGCTTTCTTT
CASSLDRVTEAFF
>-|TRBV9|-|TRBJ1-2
TGTGCCAGCAGCAGGGGGTCCGATGGCTACACCTTC
CASSRGSDGYTF
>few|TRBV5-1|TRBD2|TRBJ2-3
TGCGCCAGCAGCTTGGCCAGGGCTAGCGGTTCAGATACGCAGTATTTT
CASSLARASGSDTQYF
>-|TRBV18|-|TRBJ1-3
TGTGCCAGCTCACCAGTGAAGACAGTAAACACCATATATTTT
CASSPVKTVNTIYF
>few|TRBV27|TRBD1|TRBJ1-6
TGTGCCAGCAGTTTATCCCCCCTAAAGGACAGGGGTGGTTCACCCCTCCACTTT
CASSLSPLKDRGGSPLHF
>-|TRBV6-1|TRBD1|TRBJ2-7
TGTGCCAGCAGTTCTACAGGGGGAGCCTACTACGAGCAGTACTTC
CASSSTGGAYYEQYF
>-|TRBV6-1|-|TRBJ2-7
TGTGCCAGCAGTGAAACAGGGTCAGTTAAACCCTACGAGCAGTACTTC
CASSETGSVKPYEQYF
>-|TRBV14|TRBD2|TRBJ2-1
TGTGCCAGCAGCCACCAGCGGGGCTACAATGAGCAGTTCTTC
CASSHQRGYNEQFF
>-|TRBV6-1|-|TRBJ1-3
TGTGCCAGCAGTGTTGGGGAGGCGGACACCATATATTTT
CASSVGEADTIYF
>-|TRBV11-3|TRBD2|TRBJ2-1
TGTGCCAGCAGCTTAAATAGCGGGAGGGCCCAGCAGTTCTTC
CASSLNSGRAQQFF
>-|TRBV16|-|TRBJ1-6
TGTGCCAGCAGCCAATCTTGGAGCTCCTATAATTCACCCCTCCACTTT
CASSQSWSSYNSPLHF
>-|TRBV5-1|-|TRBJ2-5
TGCGCCAGCAGCCTAAGACCAGGGGGGGAGACCCAGTACTTC
CASSLRPGGETQYF
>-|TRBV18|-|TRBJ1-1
TGTGCCAGCTCACCAGGAGGGTTGGGCACTGAAGCTTTCTTT
CASSPGGLGTEAFF
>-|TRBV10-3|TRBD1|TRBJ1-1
TGTGCCTCTACTGGACAGGGGGCAATGGTTTCGACTGAAGCTTTCTTT
CASTGQGAMVSTEAFF